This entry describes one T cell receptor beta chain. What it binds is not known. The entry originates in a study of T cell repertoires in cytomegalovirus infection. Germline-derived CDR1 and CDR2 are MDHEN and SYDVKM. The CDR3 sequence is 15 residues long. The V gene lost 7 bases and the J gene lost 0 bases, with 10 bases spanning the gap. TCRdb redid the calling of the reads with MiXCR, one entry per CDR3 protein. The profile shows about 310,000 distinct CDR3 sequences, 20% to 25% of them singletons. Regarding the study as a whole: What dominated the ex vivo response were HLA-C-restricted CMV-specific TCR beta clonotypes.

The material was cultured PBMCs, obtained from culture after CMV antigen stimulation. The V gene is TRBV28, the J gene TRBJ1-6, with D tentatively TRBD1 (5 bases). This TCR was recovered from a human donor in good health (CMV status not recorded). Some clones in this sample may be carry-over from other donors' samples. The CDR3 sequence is CASIGAGSYNSPLHF. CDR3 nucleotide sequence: TGTGCCAGCATCGGGGCTGGCTCCTATAATTCACCCCTCCACTTT.